This T cell receptor beta chain was obtained from a study of OX40 agonist ivuxolimab in advanced cancers. Study as a whole: Prior checkpoint blockade (anti-PD-1, anti-PD-L1 or anti-CTLA-4) was permitted; around 40% had it.

Concerning this clone: What it recognizes is unknown.

Profiling relied on immunoSEQ multiplex PCR, and the TCRdb table lists in-frame clones only, not all of them. Found here are 70,000 to 90,000 clones, about nine tenths of them singletons; the top ten hold 0.37%. The CDR3 length is 14 residues. CDR1 and CDR2 from the germline V gene are SNHLY and FYNNEI. V was cut by 5 bases and J by 7 bases, with 12 bases left in between. Study-level points and caveats: There were, on average, more expanded clones in CD8+ T cells than in CD4+.

V and J are TRBV2 and TRBJ1-6; the D is unclear. The material sequenced was CD4+ or CD8+ T cells sorted from blood, taken in a trial of the OX40 agonist ivuxolimab. The clonotype originates from an adult with an advanced solid tumor such as melanoma, head and neck, liver or kidney cancer. CDR3 residues: CASSFGQWNSPLHF. DNA for the CDR3: TGTGCCAGCAGTTTCGGGCAGTGGAATTCACCCCTCCACTTT.